This T cell receptor (beta chain) was captured by sequencing in a study of cytomegalovirus exposure and HLA in healthy donors. Study observations and caveats: Specificity for CMV antigens was confirmed in vitro for three of the CMV-associated chains.

The PCR used 60 Vbeta and 13 Jbeta primers. The method was immunoSEQ multiplex PCR; TCRdb's version includes in-frame clones alone and lacks a portion of them. This sample's table has about 130,000 clones. To note about this clone: No antigen is known for it.

This clonotype was sampled from a man between 18 and 29 years old in good health and CMV-seronegative. Sequences were obtained from PBMCs.

In DNA form, the CDR3 reads TGTGCCAGCACCGTAGATTTGTCGACAAACATTTATGGCTACACCTTC. This codes for CASTVDLSTNIYGYTF. The rearrangement joins TRBV7-9 to TRBJ1-2, with D hard to call. The ends were cut back, 7 bases at V and 5 bases at J, with 23 bases in the middle. CDR1 is SEHNR, CDR2 FQNEAQ, per germline (reference sequence). The CDR3 runs to 16 residues.